Sequencing of this TCR beta chain was carried out in a study of cytomegalovirus exposure and HLA in healthy donors (dated by TCRdb to about 2017). For context, the study as a whole: In an earlier analysis of several hundred of the donors, under 300 Gb of sequence data and some 100 million unique TCR beta sequences from 180 million or so T cells were reported. Roughly 300 gigabases of sequencing data and approximately 85 million unique TCR sequences were included in an early release covering about 600 HLA-typed donors. Of the roughly 420 genotyped donors, 75% to 85% were placed in the genetic ancestry cluster associated with self-reported Caucasian donors. The study was designed to test whether signatures of past pathogen exposure could be identified by cataloging public T cell receptors. The study used immunosequencing to profile the T cell repertoires of 666 subjects and linked those repertoires to cytomegalovirus serostatus. Along with the approximately 670-subject first cohort, a separate validation cohort of some 130 different subjects was used. The study combined high-throughput TCR immunosequencing, statistical association of individual TCRs with disease status, and machine learning to predict cytomegalovirus infection status. To study patterns of TCR occurrence, a later analysis re-analyzed previously published TCR beta repertoires from 600 to 750 donors and added high-resolution HLA genotyping. In the later analysis, no new phenotypic data were used to find candidate immune exposures; instead, reliance was placed on TCR beta sequences and their occurrence across donors. In an earlier analysis of a few hundred of the donors, high-throughput TCR beta sequencing was used to judge whether each TCR beta V gene segment behaved as functional or pseudogenic. Alongside the repertoire data, information on donor age, sex, ethnicity and CMV serostatus was compiled. A later genetic analysis took genome-wide SNP genotypes for 398 of the 666 donors and used that subset as a discovery cohort. All discovery cohort repertoires had been generated on a single sequencing platform. Both class I and class II loci were covered by HLA typing, at four-digit resolution. Typing coverage differed by locus: A, B, C, DRB1 and DQB1 were typed in roughly 620-630 donors, DQA1 in approximately 520, DPA1 in roughly 590, and DPB1 in just under 490. About five DR-DQ haplotypes were handled as single units for association and clustering, since linkage in the cohort was strong. On average, about 200,000 unique TCR beta nucleotide sequences were sequenced per donor among 398 genotyped donors of the cohort, with roughly 18% of those sequences being non-productive.

Library preparation employed the immunoSEQ multiplex PCR assay. A mixture of 60 forward primers for TCR Vbeta segments and 13 reverse primers for TCR Jbeta segments was used in the multiplex PCR. A multiplex PCR assay on genomic DNA amplified the CDR3 region of rearranged TCR beta genes. The Illumina HiSeq System was used to sequence the amplified TCR beta libraries as 87-base-pair reads. Concerning the study's data processing: In a later analysis, tens of millions of unique TCR beta chains were counted across the roughly 670 repertoires, and around 11 million of these chains were shared by at least two donors. To remove PCR and sequencing errors, raw reads were error-corrected and collapsed into unique sequences using a nearest-neighbor algorithm that merged closely related sequences. V, D and J gene segments were assigned by aligning CDR3 sequences to IMGT reference sequences. For a sequence to be retained, at least a six-nucleotide match to both a V gene segment and a J gene segment was required. Rearrangements were called productive when the CDR3 lacked stop codons and stayed in frame with V and J; all others were non-productive. CDR3 was defined by IMGT convention, running from the second conserved V-encoded cysteine to the conserved J-encoded phenylalanine. The earlier analysis of roughly 590 of the donors excluded any sequence lacking an unambiguous match to a single V gene segment. An earlier analysis of 587 of the donors classified V segments as functional when productive rearrangements were above 56.7% and as segregating when the standard deviation between donors was above 5%. A statistical classification framework was built to diagnose cytomegalovirus status from the catalog of TCR beta chain sequences. In a later analysis, V and J genes were assigned by comparing TCR nucleotide sequences against IMGT/GENE-DB human TR gene sequences. In a later analysis, CDR3 sequences and most-parsimonious VDJ recombination scenarios were assigned using the TCRdist pipeline. A later analysis defined each TCR beta chain by its CDR3 amino acid sequence plus V-gene family, and excluded reads lacking a unique V-gene family. In a later analysis, several hundred highly shared, low-generation-probability nucleotide sequences were removed to address suspected cross-contamination and a sequencing artifact. For each public chain, a later analysis derived a clonal expansion index from normalized ranks of inferred template counts within each repertoire. In a later analysis, generation probabilities were computed with a VDJ recombination model fitted to out-of-frame rearrangements, and the resulting probabilities were checked against IGoR. In a later analysis, hypergeometric tests were used to score TCR-TCR, TCR-HLA and TCR-CMV co-occurrence, with a repertoire-size bias correction applied to TCR pairs. In a later analysis, false discovery rates were estimated by permuting HLA or CMV assignments 20 times. In a later analysis, co-occurring TCRs were grouped with DBSCAN, and TCRdist sequence similarity was added when clustering was performed within HLA-allele-positive subsets. Repertoires with fewer than 30,000 or more than 120,000 public chains, plus five repertoires with anomalous nucleotide sharing, were excluded from co-occurrence clustering. The immuneACCESS repertoire file appears here via TCRdb, limited to in-frame rearrangements. These files lack a portion of the clones; in checked studies, under half of the deficit traces to unresolved V genes, and the cause of the others is not known. Clone size and the V and J calls come from that table; the DNA yielded D and trimming. This sample lists 95,000 to 100,000 clones; 76% were detected once. The ten biggest clones cover 15% to 20% of the sample.

Overall results and qualifications from the work: An association between a missense DCLRE1C variant and V-gene and J-gene trimming of TCR beta chains was found in a later genetic analysis and replicated in an independent cohort. For the cohort, immune exposure information was limited to CMV serostatus. It was suggested by the authors that the approach could potentially be generalized to other disease states and immunological phenotypes. Most TCR sequences were seen in very few donors, while some public TCRs were found in many individuals. In an earlier analysis of some 500 of the donors, most TCR beta V segments appeared in productive rearrangements about 87% or about 30% of the time, broadly matching IMGT annotations. Some IMGT-functional V segments, including TRBV6-2 and TRBV6-3, could not be told apart with the 87-base-pair reads, so those segments were excluded. Linkage disequilibrium might explain the correlated functional status among segregating V segments, but an unknown experimental factor could not be excluded. A later analysis found that TCR association rates varied across HLA loci, with DRB1 alleles showing the most associated TCRs and HLA-C alleles the fewest. According to a later analysis, most CMV-associated TCR beta chains appeared to be HLA-restricted, and the HLA associations seemed to be driven largely by CMV exposure. When HLA alleles, especially DR and DQ, strongly co-occurred, TCR associations were difficult to assign to individual alleles. According to a later genetic analysis, donors in an Asian-associated ancestry cluster had fewer N-insertions in productive TCRs than the roughly 700-donor mean. A later analysis associated about 17,000 TCR beta sequences with specific HLA alleles at a false discovery rate of 0.05. This cohort had only TCR beta chains sequenced, and the lack of alpha or paired-chain data limited which features could be detected. Because counts were too low, 15 to 20 rarely observed V segments, including chromosome 9 orphons, were excluded from the earlier analysis of fewer than 650 of the donors. The study gave a list of more than 150 TCR beta chains associated with cytomegalovirus. A later analysis found that HLA-associated TCR beta chains were more clonally expanded and had lower generation probabilities than equally common non-associated chains. Sequencing depth was assumed to be roughly uniform across donors in the presence/absence analyses, though that assumption may not hold. The classifier was reported to diagnose cytomegalovirus status with high specificity and sensitivity in both the original and validation cohorts. A further reported finding was that TCR beta sequences accurately predicted the HLA-A and HLA-B alleles for most subjects in the first cohort. Several of the top co-occurrence clusters appeared to be linked to parvovirus B19, influenza, CMV and Epstein-Barr virus, according to a later analysis. In vitro tests confirmed that a few of the cytomegalovirus-associated TCR beta chains recognize cytomegalovirus antigens. A cluster of highly shared sequence variants was judged likely to be a technical artifact of the sequencing pipeline. Because HLA typing was unavailable for some donors at each locus, only the typed subset was used in association tests.

V loses 4 bases at its end and J loses 6 bases; junction bases beyond the gene matches: 13. The CDR3 numbers 16 residues from cysteine through phenylalanine. The entry retains the CDR3 DNA only, 48 bases that are in frame from base 1. From the germline V gene (reference sequence), CDR1 is LNHDA and CDR2 is SQIVND. In total, fewer than 750 healthy bone marrow donors made up the cohort. At the time of sampling, all cohort members were nominally healthy, though unrecorded immune exposures were likely present. The donor tested CMV seropositive and was one of the 289 seropositive cohort members. A peripheral blood sample was provided by each donor, and peripheral blood mononuclear cells were used for TCR beta sequencing. Genomic DNA extraction from the blood cell samples was performed with the Qiagen DNeasy Blood Extraction Kit. This clone has more than one count but fewer than ten. Its antigen remains undetermined. Base qualities are missing; no much larger clone stands one base away.

The sequencing input was PBMCs. The receptor was derived from a woman aged 60 to 75 in good health and CMV-seropositive. The rearranged segments are TRBV19 and TRBJ1-1; TRBD1 fits 8 bases in the junction. DNA sequence: TGTGCCAGTAGTACCGGACAGGGCCTAATGTCTTCTGAAGCTTTCTTT. Its protein product is CASSTGQGLMSSEAFF.